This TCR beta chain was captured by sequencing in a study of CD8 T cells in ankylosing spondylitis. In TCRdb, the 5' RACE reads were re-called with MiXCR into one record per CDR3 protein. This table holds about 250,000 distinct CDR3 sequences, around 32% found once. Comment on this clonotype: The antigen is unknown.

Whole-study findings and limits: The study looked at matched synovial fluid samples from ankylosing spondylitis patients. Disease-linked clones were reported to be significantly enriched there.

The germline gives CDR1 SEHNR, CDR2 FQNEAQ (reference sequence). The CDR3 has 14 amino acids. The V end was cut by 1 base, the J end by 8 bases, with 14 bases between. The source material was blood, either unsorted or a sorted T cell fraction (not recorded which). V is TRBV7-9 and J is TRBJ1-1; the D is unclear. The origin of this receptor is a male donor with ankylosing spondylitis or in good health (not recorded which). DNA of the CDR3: TGTGCCAGCAGCTTAGTTTGGGAGGGAGAAGAAGCTTTCTTT. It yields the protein CASSLVWEGEEAFF.